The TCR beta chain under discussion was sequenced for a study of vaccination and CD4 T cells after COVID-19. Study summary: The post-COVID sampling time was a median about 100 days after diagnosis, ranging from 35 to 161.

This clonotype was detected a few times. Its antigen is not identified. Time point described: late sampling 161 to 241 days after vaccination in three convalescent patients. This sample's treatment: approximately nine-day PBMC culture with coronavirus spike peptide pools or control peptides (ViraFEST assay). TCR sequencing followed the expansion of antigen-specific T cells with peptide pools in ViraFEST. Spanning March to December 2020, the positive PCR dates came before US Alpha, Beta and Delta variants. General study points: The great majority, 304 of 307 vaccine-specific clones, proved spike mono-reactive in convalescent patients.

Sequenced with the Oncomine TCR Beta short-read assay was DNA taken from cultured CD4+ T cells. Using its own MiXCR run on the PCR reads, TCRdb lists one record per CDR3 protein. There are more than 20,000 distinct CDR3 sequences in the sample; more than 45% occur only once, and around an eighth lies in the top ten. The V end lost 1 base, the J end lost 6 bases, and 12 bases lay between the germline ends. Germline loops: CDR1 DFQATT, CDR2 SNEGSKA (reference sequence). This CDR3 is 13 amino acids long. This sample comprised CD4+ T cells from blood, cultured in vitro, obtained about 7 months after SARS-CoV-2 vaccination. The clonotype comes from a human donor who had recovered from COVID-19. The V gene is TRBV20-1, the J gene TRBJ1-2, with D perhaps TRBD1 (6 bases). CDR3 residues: CSARVQGSNGYTF. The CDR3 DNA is TGCAGTGCTAGAGTACAGGGTTCAAATGGCTACACCTTC.